This T cell receptor beta chain was sequenced in a study of blood T cell repertoires in COVID-19. Overall study context: Sources were T cells, B-cell-depleted T cells, or PBMCs; the material itself was cDNA or gDNA.

Cohort 3 donors counted as recovered after two negative PCRs, clearance, or resolved symptoms. TCRdb's table, derived via immunoSEQ multiplex PCR, lists solely in-frame clones and lacks some. The table has around 140,000 clones, 87% seen once. The sequenced sample was PBMCs or T cells enriched from blood (not recorded which). This clonotype was sampled from a man in his fifties or sixties who had recovered from COVID-19.

CDR3 sequence: CAISTGNTEAFF. CDR3 bases: TGTGCCATCAGTACAGGCAACACTGAAGCTTTCTTT. V usage is TRBV10-3 and J usage is TRBJ1-1; D is possibly TRBD1 (5 bases). The CDR3 is 12 residues long. The V end lost 5 bases, the J end lost 2 bases, and 6 bases lay between the germline ends. Germline V gene data show CDR1 as ENHRY and CDR2 as SYGVKD.